These 12 T cell receptor beta chains share one sample of origin, sequenced in a study of T cell responses to AZD1222 COVID-19 vaccine. Only in-frame clones appear in the TCRdb table, and some are missing; sequencing was by immunoSEQ multiplex PCR. The data show 95,000 to 110,000 clones, with about nine tenths seen just once and about 3.1% held by the top ten. Material: peripheral blood, obtained 28 days after the second dose of the MenACWY control vaccine. These receptors all stem from an adult who received the MenACWY meningococcal vaccine as a control.

This chain links TRBV1 with TRBJ2-7; TRBD2, the table's D call, was not compared with the DNA. TRBV1 is marked as a pseudogene. This CDR3 is 15 amino acids long. CDR3 protein: CTSSQSGLYSYEQYF. The CDR3 DNA follows: TGCACCAGCAGCCAATCTGGACTGTACTCCTACGAGCAGTACTTC.

The chain joins TRBV11-3 to TRBJ2-1; 10 bases fit TRBD2. This CDR3 has 16 residues. CDR1 is SGHNT and CDR2 is YENEEA in the germline V gene. J was trimmed by 5 bases and V by 2 bases; bases with no gene match: 6. The CDR3 DNA is TGTGCCAGCAGCTTAAGGCTAGCGGGGGAAAACAATGAGCAGTTCTTC. It codes for CASSLRLAGENNEQFF.

This chain uses TRBV7-3 with TRBJ2-3; D is unresolved. The CDR3 length is 15 residues. Trimming took 5 bases from V and 5 from J, leaving 17 bases between them. Per germline, CDR1 SGHTA and CDR2 FQGTGA. The CDR3 DNA reads TGTGCCAGCAGCCCCCCGCCCACCGCTCAAGATACGCAGTATTTT. Translating gives CASSPPPTAQDTQYF. The full variable domain, rest sourced from reference TRBV7-3 and TRBJ2-3, is GAGVSQTPSNKVTEKGKYVELRCDPISGHTALYWYRQSLGQGPEFLIYFQGTGAADDSGLPNDRFFAVRPEGSVSTLKIQRTERGDSAVYLCASSPPPTAQDTQYFGPGTRLTVL.

CDR3 DNA sequence: TGTGCCAGCAGCGCGGACGCCACTAACTATGGCTACACCTTC. Encoded protein: CASSADATNYGYTF. The chain is built from TRBV5-4 and TRBJ1-2; D uncertain. The germline gives CDR1 SGHNT, CDR2 YYREEE (reference sequence). The CDR3 consists of 14 residues. The V gene lost 4 bases and the J gene lost 0 bases, with 10 bases spanning the gap.

The sample holds a few counts of this clone. The J gene is TRBJ1-6, the V gene TRBV5-4, with 9 bases identical to TRBD1. CDR1 SGHNT and CDR2 YYREEE come from the germline V gene (reference sequence). The CDR3 is made up of 15 amino acids. V shed 2 bases and J 9 bases; nucleotides not matched to a gene: 6. The CDR3 sequence is CASSFSGTGTSPLHF. For the CDR3, the DNA is TGTGCCAGCAGCTTCTCCGGGACAGGGACTTCACCCCTCCACTTT.

The V call is TRBV4-3, the J call TRBJ1-2, with D perhaps TRBD1 (5 bases). CDR1 is LGHNA, CDR2 YSLEER, per germline. V lost 0 bases and J lost 4, with 18 bases in between. The CDR3 has 17 residues. In DNA form, the CDR3 reads TGCGCCAGCAGCCAAGATTGGGCAGTAGGGGATAGCTATGGCTACACCTTC. It specifies CASSQDWAVGDSYGYTF.

V usage is TRBV2 and J usage is TRBJ1-2; weak D call: TRBD1 (6 bases). CDR1 and CDR2 from the germline V gene are SNHLY and FYNNEI. The CDR3 runs to 13 residues. The germline V and J ends were trimmed by 6 bases and 2 bases, with 10 bases remaining between them. The CDR3 region has the DNA TGTGCCAGCAGCGGACAGTCAAACTATGGCTACACCTTC. Translating it yields CASSGQSNYGYTF.

This rearrangement joins TRBV7-2 to TRBJ2-5; D unclear. CDR1 is SGHTA and CDR2 is FQGNSA in the germline V gene. V shed 5 bases and J shed 0 bases, with 16 bases lying between them. The length of the CDR3 is 16 residues. The CDR3 bases are TGTGCCAGCAGCGCCGGGCAGGTTATGTACCAAGAGACCCAGTACTTC. It codes for CASSAGQVMYQETQYF.

J is TRBJ2-7 and V is TRBV5-6; 7 nucleotides match TRBD1. The CDR3 is 15 amino acids. Unmatched junction bases numbered 5, after V lost 0 bases and J lost 2 bases. CDR1 and CDR2 (germline): SGHDT, YYEEEE. The CDR3 DNA reads TGTGCCAGCAGCTTGGTCGGGACAGAAGCCTACGAGCAGTACTTC. It specifies CASSLVGTEAYEQYF.

V gene TRBV28 combines with J gene TRBJ1-1, with a possible D match to TRBD1 (5 bases). V dropped 10 bases and J dropped 0 bases, with 12 bases sitting between them. Germline V CDR1 and CDR2: MDHEN, SYDVKM. The CDR3 runs 13 residues. The CDR3 spells CATTTALNTEAFF. Here the CDR3 DNA reads TGTGCCACCACGACAGCGTTGAACACTGAAGCTTTCTTT.

This chain joins TRBV4-2 and TRBJ1-1, with 7 bases fitting TRBD1. V lost 3 bases to trimming and J lost 0 bases; unmatched junction nucleotides: 7. The CDR3 spans 16 residues. Germline CDR1 LGHNA, CDR2 YNFKEQ. The CDR3 sequence: CASSHHSTGMNTEAFF. The DNA for the CDR3 is TGTGCCAGCAGCCATCACTCGACAGGGATGAACACTGAAGCTTTCTTT.

The V and J genes are TRBV6-5 and TRBJ2-7; TRBD1 matches at 10 bases. Germline assignment: CDR1 MNHEY and CDR2 SVGAGI. This CDR3 spans 13 amino acids. The trim removed 8 bases at V and 2 bases at J, leaving 3 bases unmatched. The CDR3 spells CASRDRGPYEQYF. The CDR3, as DNA: TGTGCCAGCCGGGACAGGGGACCCTACGAGCAGTACTTC.